Listed below are T cell receptor beta chains from one sample, sequenced in a study of CD8 T cells in ankylosing spondylitis. One entry per CDR3 protein, called by TCRdb with MiXCR from the 5' RACE reads. The sample contains 200,000 to 250,000 distinct CDR3 sequences, approximately 7.3% of which appear only once. Sequenced sample: blood, either unsorted or a sorted T cell fraction (not recorded which). Source of these receptors: a male donor with ankylosing spondylitis. The CDR3 runs from the conserved cysteine through the conserved F or W. Fields, in order: CDR3 protein, clone size, D gene, V gene, J gene. The D gene is left open where the match is weak. Size is omitted from some rows. Given values are once, few, many or a class for expanded clones.

CDR3 protein: CASGPGLSGNTIYF
clone size: -
D gene: -
V gene: TRBV27
J gene: TRBJ1-3

CDR3 protein: CASSLEGASNQPQHF
clone size: many
D gene: -
V gene: TRBV7-2
J gene: TRBJ1-5

CDR3 protein: CSVSPRTTGTRGKDEQYF
clone size: many
D gene: TRBD2
V gene: TRBV29-1
J gene: TRBJ2-7

CDR3 protein: CASTGTASYEQYF
clone size: many
D gene: TRBD1
V gene: TRBV11-1
J gene: TRBJ2-7

CDR3 protein: CASSYFSAGELFF
clone size: many
D gene: -
V gene: TRBV6-2/TRBV6-3
J gene: TRBJ2-2

CDR3 protein: CASSYSVSGQGPSGANVLTF
clone size: few
D gene: TRBD1
V gene: TRBV6-2/TRBV6-3
J gene: TRBJ2-6

CDR3 protein: CASSFPGAKNIQYF
clone size: many
D gene: -
V gene: TRBV28
J gene: TRBJ2-4

CDR3 protein: CASSPDRIWTEAFF
clone size: many
D gene: -
V gene: TRBV5-1
J gene: TRBJ1-1

CDR3 protein: CASSPRLAGSLGNEQFF
clone size: many
D gene: TRBD2
V gene: TRBV7-2
J gene: TRBJ2-1

CDR3 protein: CAFEERAWGSYNEQFF
clone size: -
D gene: -
V gene: TRBV27
J gene: TRBJ2-1

CDR3 protein: CASSWRGREDTQYF
clone size: many
D gene: -
V gene: TRBV27
J gene: TRBJ2-3

CDR3 protein: CASSPLRLAGETQYF
clone size: few
D gene: TRBD2
V gene: TRBV28
J gene: TRBJ2-5

CDR3 protein: CASSRGVGYEQYF
clone size: many
D gene: -
V gene: TRBV28
J gene: TRBJ2-7

CDR3 protein: CASMSSDGTDTQYF
clone size: many
D gene: -
V gene: TRBV6-2/TRBV6-3
J gene: TRBJ2-3

CDR3 protein: CATSRGTGNTGELFF
clone size: many
D gene: TRBD1
V gene: TRBV15
J gene: TRBJ2-2

CDR3 protein: CASSLAWGNTEAFF
clone size: many
D gene: -
V gene: TRBV7-9
J gene: TRBJ1-1

CDR3 protein: CARPHPAPHIEQYF
clone size: -
D gene: -
V gene: TRBV3-1
J gene: TRBJ2-7

CDR3 protein: CASSFGTGKLDTQYF
clone size: -
D gene: TRBD1
V gene: TRBV11-1
J gene: TRBJ2-3

CDR3 protein: CASSSDGTDTQYF
clone size: once
D gene: -
V gene: TRBV5-6
J gene: TRBJ2-3

CDR3 protein: CASSQSPLAGVGEQYF
clone size: many
D gene: TRBD2
V gene: TRBV4-2
J gene: TRBJ2-7

CDR3 protein: CASSQDRYSSNQPQHF
clone size: few
D gene: -
V gene: TRBV4-3
J gene: TRBJ1-5

CDR3 protein: CASSLKLGAYNEQFF
clone size: many
D gene: -
V gene: TRBV7-8
J gene: TRBJ2-1

CDR3 protein: CASGFGRTDTQYF
clone size: -
D gene: -
V gene: TRBV12-5
J gene: TRBJ2-3

CDR3 protein: CASSSRGWRTDTQYF
clone size: many
D gene: -
V gene: TRBV7-8
J gene: TRBJ2-3

CDR3 protein: CASSRTGSNQPQHF
clone size: many
D gene: TRBD1
V gene: TRBV6-1
J gene: TRBJ1-5

CDR3 protein: CASSIWDSSNQPQHF
clone size: many
D gene: TRBD1
V gene: TRBV19
J gene: TRBJ1-5

CDR3 protein: CASSENGEAFF
clone size: many
D gene: -
V gene: TRBV2
J gene: TRBJ1-1